The 8 T cell receptor beta chains listed next were all sequenced from one sample in a study of blood T cell repertoires in COVID-19. Repertoires were generated with immunoSEQ multiplex PCR, while TCRdb's copy carries only in-frame clones and drops some. The table records about 260,000 clones, about nine tenths of them present only once. Sequenced sample: peripheral blood. The receptors stem from a man in his forties who had recovered from COVID-19.

This clone occurred once. This chain links TRBV6-2 or TRBV6-3 with TRBJ2-1, with 10 positions matching TRBD2. This CDR3 is 16 amino acids long. V lost 3 bases and J lost 8; bases outside the gene matches: 10. Germline assignment: CDR1 MNHEY and CDR2 SVGEGT. The DNA of the CDR3 is TGTGCCAGCAGTTATTCTCGCCTAGCGGGAGAACATGAGCAGTTCTTC. Its translation is CASSYSRLAGEHEQFF.

This clone was counted a single time. The V and J genes are TRBV11-3 and TRBJ2-7, with 11 bases fitting TRBD2. Trimming at V came to 5 bases and at J to 9 bases, leaving 12 bases not matched to a gene. This CDR3 region has 15 residues. Germline lookup yields CDR1 SGHNT and CDR2 YENEEA. The CDR3 DNA reads TGTGCCAGCAGCCCCCTAGCGGGGGGCCCTACGACGCAGTACTTC. This codes for CASSPLAGGPTTQYF.

This rearrangement joins TRBV19 to TRBJ2-7, with D perhaps matching TRBD2 (6 bases). V was clipped by 2 bases and J by 0 bases, with 14 bases between them. Germline CDR1 and CDR2: LNHDA and SQIVND (reference sequence). The CDR3 spans 16 residues. DNA of the CDR3: TGTGCCAGTAGTATACGGGGGAACAGCCTCTCCTACGAGCAGTACTTC. This translates into CASSIRGNSLSYEQYF.

The V and J genes are TRBV1 and TRBJ1-5; TRBD1, the table's D call, lacks a check against the DNA. TRBV1 constitutes a pseudogene. This CDR3 has 18 residues. CDR3 bases: TGCACCAGCAGCCAGGGGCGCGTTACGTATTATAGCAATCAGCCCCAGCATTTT. Translation gives CTSSQGRVTYYSNQPQHF.

This chain connects TRBV13 to TRBJ1-2, with a tentative D call TRBD1 (5 bases). Germline assignment: CDR1 PRHDT and CDR2 FYEKMQ (reference sequence). V shed 5 bases and J shed 4 bases, with 11 bases lying between them. The CDR3 length is 13 residues. The CDR3 spells CASSTRVGYGYTF. The CDR3 DNA follows: TGTGCCAGCAGCACCAGGGTAGGCTATGGCTACACCTTC.

The chain combines TRBV29-1 with TRBJ2-6; TRBD1 is a possible D gene (6 bases). This CDR3 contains 13 residues. Germline V gives CDR1 SQVTM, CDR2 ANQGSEA. The V end lost 6 bases, the J end lost 0 bases, and 6 bases lay between the germline ends. The CDR3 is CSVDSSGANVLTF. The DNA of the CDR3 is TGCAGCGTGGACAGCTCTGGGGCCAACGTCCTGACTTTC.

V and J are TRBV9 and TRBJ1-6, with D perhaps TRBD1 (6 bases). The CDR3 covers 16 residues. The V end was cut by 0 bases, the J end by 9 bases, with 16 bases between. The germline V gene encodes CDR1 SGDLS and CDR2 YYNGEE. The DNA of the CDR3 is TGTGCCAGCAGCGTAGGGGCAGGGGCCTTGGTTTCACCCCTCCACTTT. Its translation is CASSVGAGALVSPLHF.

This clone was picked up a small number of times. The chain uses TRBV7-3 and TRBJ2-1, with no clear D. V was cut by 5 bases and J by 9 bases, with 14 bases left in between. Per the germline V gene, CDR1 is SGHTA and CDR2 is FQGTGA. The CDR3 extends over 13 amino acids. The CDR3 nucleotides are TGTGCCAGCAGCCCACAGTCAGTAGGTGAGCAGTTCTTC. Translation gives CASSPQSVGEQFF.